The 8 T cell receptor beta chains listed next were all sequenced from one sample in a study of T cell responses to AZD1222 COVID-19 vaccine. Sequencing used immunoSEQ multiplex PCR; TCRdb keeps in-frame clones, though not all of them. Among fewer than 85,000 clones listed, around nine tenths were seen once. This specimen was peripheral blood, taken 28 days after the second AZD1222 dose. These receptors came from an adult who received the AZD1222 COVID-19 vaccine.

V gene TRBV20-1 combines with J gene TRBJ2-3, with 7 positions matching TRBD1. CDR1 and CDR2 from the germline V gene are DFQATT and SNEGSKA (reference sequence). The CDR3 totals 16 residues. The J segment lost 0 bases and the V segment lost 3 bases, leaving 9 bases of the junction unmatched. CDR3: CSASGTVSTSTDTQYF. The CDR3 DNA reads as TGCAGTGCTAGTGGGACAGTCTCCACGAGCACAGATACGCAGTATTTT.

The rearrangement joins TRBV4-3 to TRBJ1-6; 8 nucleotides match TRBD1. Trimming took 4 bases from V and 9 from J; bases not matched to a gene: 11. This CDR3 spans 16 amino acids. CDR1 and CDR2 (germline): LGHNA, YSLEER. The CDR3 protein is CASSPEAGGATSPLHF. The DNA for the CDR3 is TGCGCCAGCAGCCCCGAGGCAGGGGGCGCGACTTCACCCCTCCACTTT.

V is TRBV2 and J is TRBJ1-6, with unresolved D. The V gene lost 3 bases and the J gene lost 6 bases, with 12 bases spanning the gap. The germline V gene encodes CDR1 SNHLY and CDR2 FYNNEI. The CDR3 spans 15 residues. CDR3 sequence (DNA): TGTGCCAGCAGTGACTGGACCGTAGGTAATTCACCCCTCCACTTT. Translated, it gives CASSDWTVGNSPLHF.

The chain recombines TRBV28 with TRBJ2-2, with D possibly being TRBD1 (5 bases). V gave up 10 bases and J gave up 0 bases, with 12 bases separating them. This CDR3 comprises 14 residues. CDR1 MDHEN and CDR2 SYDVKM come from the germline V gene. The CDR3 loop reads CATVPGPNTGELFF. The CDR3 DNA is TGTGCCACCGTCCCAGGGCCGAACACCGGGGAGCTGTTTTTT.

The J gene is TRBJ2-1, the V gene TRBV6-1, with TRBD2 identical over 8 bases. CDR1 MNHNS and CDR2 SASEGT come from the germline V gene. The J segment lost 3 bases and the V segment lost 4 bases, leaving 8 bases of the junction unmatched. This CDR3 comprises 16 residues. The CDR3 region is CASSGGLAGGYNEQFF. The CDR3 DNA reads as TGTGCCAGCAGTGGGGGACTGGCGGGGGGCTACAATGAGCAGTTCTTC.

The V and J genes are TRBV6-6 and TRBJ1-2; no clear D gene. Trimming left V 8 bases short and J 3 bases short, with 10 bases between. The germline V gene has CDR1 MNHNY and CDR2 SVGAGI (reference sequence). The CDR3 length is 12 residues. The DNA for the CDR3 is TGTGCCAGCCGAGGTGATTACTATGGCTACACCTTC. It yields the protein CASRGDYYGYTF.

This chain connects TRBV6-2 or TRBV6-3 to TRBJ1-1; no reliable D call. Germline CDR1 and CDR2: MNHEY and SVGEGT. CDR3 length equals 13 residues. The V end lost 2 bases, the J end lost 4 bases, and 8 bases lay between the germline ends. The CDR3 region has the DNA TGTGCCAGCAGTTACCTAGGAATCACTGAAGCTTTCTTT. Protein: CASSYLGITEAFF.

J is TRBJ1-5 and V is TRBV7-2; D gene unclear. Trimming stripped 2 bases from V and 4 bases from J, with 9 bases between. This CDR3 comprises 14 residues. CDR1 is SGHTA, CDR2 FQGNSA, per germline. The DNA of the CDR3 is TGTGCCAGCAGCTTATGGGAGGGAAATCAGCCCCAGCATTTT. Protein sequence: CASSLWEGNQPQHF.